In this sample, the clone carrying this T cell receptor (beta chain) turned up many times. The antigen is not known. Trimming pared 4 bases from V and 2 bases from J, leaving 17 bases between. CDR1 and CDR2 from the germline V gene are SQVTM and ANQGSEA. The length of the CDR3 is 15 residues. One entry per CDR3 protein, called by TCRdb with MiXCR from the multiplex PCR reads. The sample contains about 180,000 distinct CDR3 sequences, 30% to 35% of which appear only once. These data come from a study of breast tumors, draining lymph nodes, adjacent tissues. General study points: Tumor repertoires ranked between lymph nodes and nontumor tissue in diversity, with V and J gene preferences. Luminal-like breast cancer showed significantly greater tumor-nontumor repertoire similarity than basal-like breast cancer did.

The lymph nodes were axillary draining lymph nodes from breast cancer patients. The V and J genes are TRBV29-1 and TRBJ2-5; D is possibly TRBD1 (5 bases). The sample consisted of axillary lymph node tissue. The sequence was obtained from a female donor with breast cancer. Some clones in this sample may be carry-over from other donors' samples. The CDR3 DNA sequence: TGCAGCGTTGCCCGGATCCAGGGCGATCAAGAGACCCAGTACTTC. This gives the protein CSVARIQGDQETQYF.